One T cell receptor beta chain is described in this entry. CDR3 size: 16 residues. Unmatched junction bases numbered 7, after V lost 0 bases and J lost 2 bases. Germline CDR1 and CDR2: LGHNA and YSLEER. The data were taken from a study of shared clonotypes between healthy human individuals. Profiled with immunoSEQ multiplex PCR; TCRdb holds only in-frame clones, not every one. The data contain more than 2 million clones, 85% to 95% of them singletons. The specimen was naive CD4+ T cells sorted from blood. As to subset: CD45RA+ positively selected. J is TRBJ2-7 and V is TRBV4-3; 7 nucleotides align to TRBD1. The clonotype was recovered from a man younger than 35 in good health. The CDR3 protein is CASSQDLDRVPYEQYF. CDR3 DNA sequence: TGCGCCAGCAGCCAAGACCTTGACAGGGTCCCCTACGAGCAGTACTTC.